The rows below give T cell receptor beta chains drawn from one sample of a study of T cell responses to AZD1222 COVID-19 vaccine. The method was immunoSEQ multiplex PCR; TCRdb's version includes in-frame clones alone and lacks a portion of them. The sample includes 100,000 or so clones, just over 85% seen only once; the top ten take 1.4%. Material: peripheral blood, obtained on day 0 of AZD1222 vaccination. The receptors stem from an adult in good health. Each CDR3 is given with its conserved first and last residue. Each record gives: V gene, J gene, CDR3 length, clone size, D gene, CDR3 protein, CDR3 DNA. D genes are given only for firm matches. Size is stated for part of the rows, as once, few or many counts, or as a class when the clone is expanded.

>TRBV5-4|TRBJ1-1|14|NA|NA
CASSPDLMNTEAFF
TGTGCCAGCAGCCCTGACCTAATGAACACTGAAGCTTTCTTT
>TRBV6-5|TRBJ2-7|15|NA|NA
CASSTAYGPSYEQYF
TGTGCCAGCAGTACCGCGTACGGACCCTCCTACGAGCAGTACTTC
>TRBV13|TRBJ1-2|17|NA|TRBD1
CASSRRTGQGVRYGYTF
TGTGCCAGCAGCCGCAGAACGGGACAGGGGGTACGTTATGGCTACACCTTC
>TRBV30|TRBJ2-6|13|NA|TRBD1
CAWATGGANVLTF
TGTGCCTGGGCGACAGGGGGGGCCAACGTCCTGACTTTC
>TRBV15|TRBJ2-3|14|few|TRBD2
CATGGGGDTDTQYF
TGTGCCACTGGTGGGGGGGGAGACACAGATACGCAGTATTTT
>TRBV28|TRBJ1-2|13|NA|NA
CASSDGHPTGYTF
TGTGCCAGCAGTGATGGACATCCCACTGGCTACACCTTC
>TRBV6-2/TRBV6-3|TRBJ2-2|15|NA|NA
CASSPTRANTGELFF
TGTGCCAGCAGTCCCACTAGGGCGAACACCGGGGAGCTGTTTTTT
>TRBV30|TRBJ1-1|12|NA|NA
CAWERVGTEAFF
TGTGCCTGGGAGAGGGTCGGGACTGAAGCTTTCTTT
>TRBV15|TRBJ1-2|15|few|NA
CATSRGTVQGYGYTF
TGTGCCACCAGCAGGGGAACCGTTCAGGGATACGGCTACACCTTC
>TRBV7-9|TRBJ1-4|12|NA|NA
CAAGGTNEKLFF
TGTGCCGCGGGCGGAACTAATGAAAAACTGTTTTTT
>TRBV2|TRBJ2-1|14|NA|NA
CASTPESSYNEQFF
TGTGCCAGCACCCCGGAGAGCTCCTACAATGAGCAGTTCTTC
>TRBV12-3/TRBV12-4|TRBJ2-7|11|NA|NA
CASSFSYEQYF
TGTGCCAGCAGTTTCTCCTACGAGCAGTACTTC
>TRBV27|TRBJ1-4|14|NA|NA
CASSFLGSAEKLFF
TGTGCCAGCAGTTTCCTCGGGTCGGCTGAAAAACTGTTTTTT
>TRBV4-2|TRBJ2-2|17|NA|TRBD2
CASSQERLAGGPGELFF
TGTGCCAGCAGCCAAGAGAGACTAGCGGGAGGTCCCGGGGAGCTGTTTTTT
>TRBV9|TRBJ1-1|14|NA|TRBD1
CASRKGQGDTEAFF
TGTGCCAGCAGAAAGGGACAGGGAGACACTGAAGCTTTCTTT
>TRBV2|TRBJ1-6|13|NA|NA
CASVRENNSPLHF
TGTGCCAGTGTTCGGGAAAATAATTCACCCCTCCACTTT
>TRBV30|TRBJ2-7|16|NA|TRBD2
CAWRAGLAEESYEQYF
TGTGCCTGGAGAGCGGGACTAGCGGAGGAAAGTTACGAGCAGTACTTC
>TRBV28|TRBJ1-3|15|NA|NA
CASGGRTRTGNTIYF
TGTGCCAGCGGGGGGAGAACCCGCACTGGAAACACCATATATTTT
>TRBV4-3|TRBJ2-1|14|NA|NA
CASSQRLAYNEQFF
TGCGCCAGCAGCCAAAGGCTAGCGTACAATGAGCAGTTCTTC
>TRBV9|TRBJ1-6|15|once|TRBD1
CASSARQGGNSPLHF
TGTGCCAGCAGCGCCCGACAGGGGGGCAATTCACCCCTCCACTTT
>TRBV11-2|TRBJ2-1|15|NA|NA
CASSYTGGDNNEQFF
TGTGCCAGCAGCTACACAGGGGGGGACAACAATGAGCAGTTCTTC
>TRBV5-4|TRBJ1-1|11|NA|NA
CASTQGSEAFF
TGTGCCAGCACCCAGGGATCGGAAGCTTTCTTT
>TRBV28|TRBJ2-2|16|NA|TRBD1
CASSRDRGRNTGELFF
TGTGCCAGCAGTAGAGACAGGGGCCGGAACACCGGGGAGCTGTTTTTT
>TRBV6-5|TRBJ1-1|14|NA|NA
CASSPRGEVTEAFF
TGTGCCAGCAGTCCCAGGGGCGAGGTCACTGAAGCTTTCTTT
>TRBV18|TRBJ2-7|13|NA|TRBD1
CASSPGTGDEQYF
TGTGCCAGCTCACCAGGGACAGGGGACGAGCAGTACTTC
>TRBV7-2|TRBJ1-5|15|NA|NA
CASSLAGQYNQPQHF
TGTGCCAGCAGCTTAGCGGGGCAGTACAATCAGCCCCAGCATTTT
>TRBV29-1|TRBJ1-1|13|NA|NA
CSVEGGTDRGAFF
TGCAGCGTTGAAGGGGGTACGGACCGGGGAGCTTTCTTT
>TRBV9|TRBJ2-7|15|NA|TRBD1
CASSASQGATYEQYF
TGTGCCAGCAGCGCCTCCCAGGGGGCGACCTACGAGCAGTACTTC
>TRBV27|TRBJ1-4|12|NA|NA
CASSLEGRKLFF
TGTGCCAGCAGTTTGGAGGGGCGGAAACTGTTTTTT
>TRBV4-2|TRBJ2-1|17|NA|TRBD1
CASSQHPRQGRYNEQFF
TGTGCCAGCAGCCAACACCCCCGACAGGGGCGCTACAATGAGCAGTTCTTC
>TRBV19|TRBJ2-7|17|NA|TRBD2
CASSPHLSGRASYEQYF
TGTGCCAGTAGTCCGCACCTTAGCGGGAGGGCCTCCTACGAGCAGTACTTC
>TRBV20-1|TRBJ1-2|15|NA|NA
CSASFGGARDYGYTF
TGCAGTGCTAGTTTCGGAGGGGCGCGGGACTATGGCTACACCTTC
>TRBV30|TRBJ2-1|13|NA|NA
CAWNRVSYNEQFF
TGTGCCTGGAACAGGGTCTCCTACAATGAGCAGTTCTTC
>TRBV5-1|TRBJ2-3|13|NA|NA
CASSLARTDTQYF
TGCGCCAGCAGCTTGGCTCGCACAGATACGCAGTATTTT
>TRBV7-2|TRBJ1-1|12|NA|NA
CASSFSYTEAFF
TGTGCCAGCAGCTTTAGCTACACTGAAGCTTTCTTT
>TRBV27|TRBJ2-7|15|NA|NA
CASSPTDGLHYEQYF
TGTGCCAGCAGTCCTACAGACGGACTCCACTACGAGCAGTACTTC
>TRBV24-1|TRBJ2-2|20|NA|TRBD2
CATSDSGTSGGHGNTGELFF
TGTGCCACCAGTGATAGCGGGACTAGCGGGGGTCACGGGAACACCGGGGAGCTGTTTTTT
>TRBV19|TRBJ1-1|15|once|NA
CASSNIRGRGTEAFF
TGTGCCAGTAGTAATATTCGGGGGCGAGGCACTGAAGCTTTCTTT
>TRBV27|TRBJ2-7|15|NA|TRBD2
CASRFLAGGLHEQYF
TGTGCCAGCAGATTCCTAGCGGGAGGCCTCCACGAGCAGTACTTC
>TRBV19|TRBJ2-7|16|NA|TRBD2
CASSKMGLAGSVEQYF
TGTGCCAGTAGTAAGATGGGACTAGCGGGATCCGTCGAGCAGTACTTC
>TRBV6-4|TRBJ2-3|16|NA|TRBD1
CASSDSKGGFTDTQYF
TGTGCCAGCAGTGACTCGAAAGGGGGCTTCACAGATACGCAGTATTTT
>TRBV5-8|TRBJ2-5|15|NA|TRBD1
CASTPGTGGGETQYF
TGTGCCAGCACCCCCGGGACAGGGGGCGGGGAGACCCAGTACTTC
>TRBV27|TRBJ2-3|17|NA|NA
CASSLSTGSLFLDTQYF
TGTGCCAGCAGTTTATCAACTGGGTCGTTGTTTCTGGATACGCAGTATTTT
>TRBV10-3|TRBJ1-2|14|NA|TRBD1
CAISGVRGDYGYTF
TGTGCCATCAGTGGGGTCAGGGGGGACTATGGCTACACCTTC